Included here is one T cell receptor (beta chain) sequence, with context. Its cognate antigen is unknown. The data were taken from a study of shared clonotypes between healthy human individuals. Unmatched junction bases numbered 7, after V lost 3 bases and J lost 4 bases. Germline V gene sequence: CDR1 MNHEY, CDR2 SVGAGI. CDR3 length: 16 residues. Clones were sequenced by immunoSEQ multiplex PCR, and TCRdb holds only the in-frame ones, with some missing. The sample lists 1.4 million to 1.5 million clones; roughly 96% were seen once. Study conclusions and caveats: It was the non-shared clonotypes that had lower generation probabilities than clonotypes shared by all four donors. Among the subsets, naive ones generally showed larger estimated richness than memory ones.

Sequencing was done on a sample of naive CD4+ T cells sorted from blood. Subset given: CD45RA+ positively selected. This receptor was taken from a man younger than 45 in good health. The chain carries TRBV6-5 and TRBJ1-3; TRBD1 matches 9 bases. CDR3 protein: CASSYKGQGSGNTIYF. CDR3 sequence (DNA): TGTGCCAGCAGTTATAAGGGACAGGGATCGGGAAACACCATATATTTT.